The sequence of this TCR beta chain was determined in a study of cytomegalovirus exposure and HLA in healthy donors (dated by TCRdb to the late 2010s). Notes on the research overall: In an earlier analysis of some 550 of the donors, around 290 Gb of sequence data and approximately 120 million unique TCR beta sequences from roughly 190 million T cells were reported. The T cell repertoires of 550 to 850 subjects were profiled by immunosequencing and related to cytomegalovirus serostatus. HLA typing covered class I and class II loci at four-digit resolution. A few DR-DQ haplotypes were treated as single units for association and clustering because of strong linkage in the cohort. A later genetic analysis used genome-wide SNP genotypes for about three fifths of the 666 donors, treating that subset as a discovery cohort. The number of donors typed differed by locus, with 629-630 for A, B, C, DRB1 and DQB1, more than 500 for DQA1, 600 to 610 for DPA1, and 472 for DPB1. To predict cytomegalovirus infection status, the study brought together high-throughput TCR immunosequencing, statistical association of individual TCRs with disease status, and machine learning. Donor age, sex, ethnicity and CMV serostatus were compiled alongside the repertoire data. To decide whether each TCR beta V gene segment behaved as functional or pseudogenic, an earlier analysis of 587 of the donors relied on high-throughput TCR beta sequencing. An early release covering approximately 600 HLA-typed donors comprised about 300 gigabases of sequencing data and approximately 85 million unique TCR sequences. A later analysis re-examined previously published TCR beta repertoires from more than 600 donors and added high-resolution HLA genotyping to investigate patterns of TCR occurrence. The study aimed to test whether signatures of past pathogen exposure could be identified by cataloging public T cell receptors. Among the roughly 400 genotyped donors, approximately 82% belonged to the genetic ancestry cluster associated with self-reported Caucasian donors. The later analysis used no new phenotypic data to find candidate immune exposures, relying instead on TCR beta sequences and their occurrence across donors. Every discovery cohort repertoire had been produced on one sequencing platform. Across 300 to 400 genotyped donors of the cohort, an average of approximately 240,000 unique TCR beta nucleotide sequences per donor were sequenced, and around 19% of those sequences were non-productive. Along with the approximately 650-subject first cohort, a separate validation cohort of more than 90 different subjects was used. Beyond this particular receptor, the publication reports: At a false discovery rate of 0.05, a later analysis linked around 17,000 TCR beta sequences to specific HLA alleles. An earlier analysis of approximately 570 of the donors showed that most TCR beta V segments appeared in productive rearrangements either about 90% or about 30% of the time, which broadly matched IMGT annotations. When HLA alleles, especially DR and DQ, strongly co-occurred, attributing TCR associations to individual alleles was difficult. In vitro tests confirmed that a few of the cytomegalovirus-associated TCR beta chains recognize cytomegalovirus antigens. A later analysis found that TCR association rates varied across HLA loci, with DRB1 alleles showing the most associated TCRs and HLA-C alleles the fewest. In the study, around 150 TCR beta chains were listed as associated with cytomegalovirus. The only immune exposure information available for the cohort was CMV serostatus. Because the 87-base-pair reads could not distinguish some IMGT-functional V segments, including TRBV6-2 and TRBV6-3, those segments were excluded. An association between a missense DCLRE1C variant and V-gene and J-gene trimming of TCR beta chains was found in a later genetic analysis and replicated in an independent cohort. According to a later analysis, most CMV-associated TCR beta chains appeared to be HLA-restricted, and the HLA associations seemed to be driven largely by CMV exposure. A cluster of highly shared sequence variants was judged likely to represent a technical artifact of the sequencing pipeline. In a later analysis, several top co-occurrence clusters were reported to appear linked to parvovirus B19, influenza, CMV and Epstein-Barr virus. The cohort was sequenced for TCR beta chains only, and without alpha or paired-chain data the features that could be detected were limited. Because counts were too low, fewer than 20 rarely observed V segments, including chromosome 9 orphons, were excluded from the earlier analysis of several hundred of the donors. In a later genetic analysis, fewer N-insertions in productive TCRs were reported among donors in an Asian-associated ancestry cluster than the approximately 670-donor mean. According to the authors, the approach could potentially be generalized to other disease states and immunological phenotypes. Most TCR sequences were seen in very few donors, while some public TCRs were found in many individuals. A later analysis found that HLA-associated TCR beta chains were more clonally expanded and had lower generation probabilities than equally common non-associated chains. HLA typing was unavailable for some donors at each locus, so association tests used only the typed subset. Cytomegalovirus status was reported to be diagnosed by the classifier with high specificity and sensitivity in both the original and validation cohorts. Correlated functional status among segregating V segments might reflect linkage disequilibrium, but an unknown experimental factor could not be ruled out. The presence/absence analyses assumed that sequencing depth was roughly uniform across donors, and that assumption may not be true. A further reported finding was that TCR beta sequences accurately predicted the HLA-A and HLA-B alleles for most subjects in the first cohort.

On this clone itself: The antigen this receptor binds is unknown. No per-base quality is available; no much larger clone lies one base away.

The cohort comprised fewer than 700 healthy bone marrow donors. Cohort members were all nominally healthy when sampled, although unrecorded immune exposures were likely present. The donor was CMV seronegative and belonged to the group of 380 or so seronegative cohort members. A peripheral blood sample was collected from each donor, and TCR beta sequencing was performed on peripheral blood mononuclear cells. The Qiagen DNeasy Blood Extraction Kit was used to extract genomic DNA from the blood cell samples. Between the V and J ends, shortened by 1 base and 0 bases respectively, the junction contains 11 bases. The CDR3 covers 16 residues, taking in both the cysteine and the phenylalanine. The DNA shown is the 48-base CDR3, in frame from base 1. The germline V gene (reference sequence) provides CDR1 LNHNV and CDR2 YYDKDF. The protocol used for the library was the immunoSEQ multiplex PCR assay. A mixture of 60 forward primers for TCR Vbeta segments and 13 reverse primers for TCR Jbeta segments was used in the multiplex PCR. A multiplex PCR assay on genomic DNA amplified the CDR3 region of rearranged TCR beta genes. The Illumina HiSeq System was used to sequence the amplified TCR beta libraries as 87-base-pair reads. The original methods were these. In a later analysis, tens of millions of unique TCR beta chains were counted across the roughly 670 repertoires, and roughly 10 million of these chains were shared by at least two donors. To remove PCR and sequencing errors, raw reads were error-corrected and collapsed into unique sequences using a nearest-neighbor algorithm that merged closely related sequences. Alignment of CDR3 sequences to IMGT reference sequences was used to assign V, D and J gene segments. For a sequence to be retained, a match of at least six nucleotides to both a V gene segment and a J gene segment was required. Rearrangements were classified as productive when the CDR3 lacked stop codons and remained in frame with V and J, and all other rearrangements were classified as non-productive. CDR3 was defined by IMGT convention, running from the second conserved V-encoded cysteine to the conserved J-encoded phenylalanine. The earlier analysis of 450 to 750 of the donors excluded any sequence lacking an unambiguous match to a single V gene segment. In an earlier analysis of some 590 of the donors, a V segment was called functional when productive rearrangements were above 56.7%, and segregating when the standard deviation between donors exceeded 5%. A statistical classification framework was built for diagnosing cytomegalovirus status from the catalog of TCR beta chain sequences. In a later analysis, TCR nucleotide sequences were compared against IMGT/GENE-DB human TR gene sequences so that V and J genes could be assigned. A later analysis assigned CDR3 sequences and most-parsimonious VDJ recombination scenarios with the TCRdist pipeline. In a later analysis, each TCR beta chain was defined by its CDR3 amino acid sequence together with its V-gene family, and reads lacking a unique V-gene family were excluded. As a way to deal with suspected cross-contamination and a sequencing artifact, a later analysis dropped roughly 600 nucleotide sequences that were highly shared and had low generation probability. In a later analysis, a clonal expansion index for each public chain was calculated from normalized within-repertoire ranks of inferred template counts. A later analysis computed generation probabilities with a VDJ recombination model fitted to out-of-frame rearrangements, and checked the results against IGoR. In a later analysis, hypergeometric tests were used to score TCR-TCR, TCR-HLA and TCR-CMV co-occurrence, with a repertoire-size bias correction applied to TCR pairs. To estimate false discovery rates, a later analysis permuted the HLA or CMV assignments 20 times. A later analysis grouped co-occurring TCRs with DBSCAN, adding TCRdist sequence similarity when clustering within HLA-allele-positive subsets. Repertoires with fewer than 30,000 or more than 120,000 public chains, plus five repertoires with anomalous nucleotide sharing, were excluded from co-occurrence clustering. In TCRdb, the immuneACCESS table is reduced to in-frame sequences with V and J assigned. These tables do not hold every clone; where another copy was compared, an unresolved V gene accounts for under half, and the others remain unexplained. V and J calls and clone size come straight from that table; D and trimming were deduced from the DNA. The sample table records 130,000 to 150,000 clones; 70% to 80% of these occur just once. The ten largest clones capture around 4.9% of the sample.

The chain is assembled from TRBV15 and TRBJ2-3; TRBD1 might be the D gene, on 6 matching bases. This clonotype was sampled from a male donor in good health and CMV-seronegative. The sequenced sample consisted of PBMCs. Here is the DNA: TGTGCCACCAGCAGAGCCAATAGGGGGAGCACAGATACGCAGTATTTT. It translates as CATSRANRGSTDTQYF. Beyond the CDR3, the reference TRBV15 and TRBJ2-3 genes provide the residues; the full variable domain reads: DAMVIQNPRYQVTQFGKPVTLSCSQTLNHNVMYWYQQKSSQAPKLLFHYYDKDFNNEADTPDNFQSRRPNTSFCFLDIRSPGLGDTAMYLCATSRANRGSTDTQYFGPGTRLTVL.